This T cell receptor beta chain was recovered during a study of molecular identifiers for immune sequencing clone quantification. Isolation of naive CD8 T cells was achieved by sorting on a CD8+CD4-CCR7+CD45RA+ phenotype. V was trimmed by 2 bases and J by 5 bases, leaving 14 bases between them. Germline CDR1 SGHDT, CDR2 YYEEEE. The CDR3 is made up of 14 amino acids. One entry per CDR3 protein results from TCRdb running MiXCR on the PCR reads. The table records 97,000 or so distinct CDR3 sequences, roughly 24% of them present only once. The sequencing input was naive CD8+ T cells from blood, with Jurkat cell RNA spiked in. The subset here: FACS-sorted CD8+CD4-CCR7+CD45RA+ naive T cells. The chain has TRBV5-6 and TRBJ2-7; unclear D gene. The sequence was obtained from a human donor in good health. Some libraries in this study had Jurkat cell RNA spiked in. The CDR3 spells CASSFGVTQDEQYF. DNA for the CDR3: TGTGCCAGCAGCTTTGGTGTCACCCAGGACGAGCAGTACTTC. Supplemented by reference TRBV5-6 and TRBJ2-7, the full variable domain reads DAGVTQSPTHLIKTRGQQVTLRCSPKSGHDTVSWYQQALGQGPQFIFQYYEEEERQRGNFPDRFSGHQFPNYSSELNVNALLLGDSALYLCASSFGVTQDEQYFGPGTRLTVT.